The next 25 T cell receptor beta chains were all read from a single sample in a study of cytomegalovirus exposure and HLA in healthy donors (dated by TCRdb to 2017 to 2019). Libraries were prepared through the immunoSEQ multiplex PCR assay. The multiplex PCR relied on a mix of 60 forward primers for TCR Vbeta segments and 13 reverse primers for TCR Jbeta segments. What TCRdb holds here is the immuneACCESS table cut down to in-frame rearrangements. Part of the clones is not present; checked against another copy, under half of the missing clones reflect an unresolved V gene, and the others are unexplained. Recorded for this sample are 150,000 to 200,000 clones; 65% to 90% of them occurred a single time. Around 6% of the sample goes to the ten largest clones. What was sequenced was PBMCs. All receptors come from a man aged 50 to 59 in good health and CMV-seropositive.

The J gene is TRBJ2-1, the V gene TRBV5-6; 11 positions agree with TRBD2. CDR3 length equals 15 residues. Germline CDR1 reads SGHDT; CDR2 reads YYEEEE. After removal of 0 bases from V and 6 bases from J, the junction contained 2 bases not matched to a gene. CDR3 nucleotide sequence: TGTGCCAGCAGCTTGGCTCTAGCGGGAGGCAATGAGCAGTTCTTC. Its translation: CASSLALAGGNEQFF.

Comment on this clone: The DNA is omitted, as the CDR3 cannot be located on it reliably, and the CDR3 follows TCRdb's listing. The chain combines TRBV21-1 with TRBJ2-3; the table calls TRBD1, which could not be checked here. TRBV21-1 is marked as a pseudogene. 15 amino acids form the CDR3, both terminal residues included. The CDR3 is CASSKVGQGADTQYF.

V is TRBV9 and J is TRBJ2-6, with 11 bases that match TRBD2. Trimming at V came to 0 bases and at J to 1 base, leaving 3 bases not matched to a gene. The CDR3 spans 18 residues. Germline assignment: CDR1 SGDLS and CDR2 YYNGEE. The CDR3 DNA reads TGTGCCAGCAGCGTAGAACCTAGCGGGAGGTCTGGGGCCAACGTCCTGACTTTC. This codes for CASSVEPSGRSGANVLTF.

The CDR3 here is CSVGVTVEAFF. In DNA, the CDR3 is TGCAGCGTTGGAGTGACAGTGGAAGCTTTCTTT. V usage is TRBV29-1 and J usage is TRBJ1-1; D is perhaps TRBD1 (5 bases). Per the germline V gene, CDR1 is SQVTM and CDR2 is ANQGSEA. This CDR3 has 11 residues. Trimming stripped 4 bases from V and 8 bases from J, with 11 bases between. The entire variable domain, with the rest obtained from reference TRBV29-1 and TRBJ1-1, is as follows: SAVISQKPSRDICQRGTSLTIQCQVDSQVTMMFWYRQQPGQSLTLIATANQGSEATYESGFVIDKFPISRPNLTFSTLTVSNMSPEDSSIYLCSVGVTVEAFFGQGTRLTVV.

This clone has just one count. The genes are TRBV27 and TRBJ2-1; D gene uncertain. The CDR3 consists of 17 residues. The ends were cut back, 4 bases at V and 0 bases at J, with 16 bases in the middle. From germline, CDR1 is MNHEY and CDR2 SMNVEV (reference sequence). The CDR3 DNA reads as TGTGCCAGCAGTTCTTGGGTTAGACATTACTCCTACAATGAGCAGTTCTTC. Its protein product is CASSSWVRHYSYNEQFF.

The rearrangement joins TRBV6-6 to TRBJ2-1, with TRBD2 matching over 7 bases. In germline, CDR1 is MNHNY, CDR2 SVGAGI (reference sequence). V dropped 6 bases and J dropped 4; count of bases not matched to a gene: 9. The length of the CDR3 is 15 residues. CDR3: CASSPQGAGYNEQFF. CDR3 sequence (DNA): TGTGCCAGCAGCCCCCAGGGAGCGGGATACAATGAGCAGTTCTTC.

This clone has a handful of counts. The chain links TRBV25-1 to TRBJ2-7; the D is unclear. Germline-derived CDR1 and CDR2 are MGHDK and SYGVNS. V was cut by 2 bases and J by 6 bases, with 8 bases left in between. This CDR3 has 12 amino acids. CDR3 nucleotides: TGTGCCAGCAGTGAAAAGCTTGGCGAGCAGTACTTC. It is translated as CASSEKLGEQYF.

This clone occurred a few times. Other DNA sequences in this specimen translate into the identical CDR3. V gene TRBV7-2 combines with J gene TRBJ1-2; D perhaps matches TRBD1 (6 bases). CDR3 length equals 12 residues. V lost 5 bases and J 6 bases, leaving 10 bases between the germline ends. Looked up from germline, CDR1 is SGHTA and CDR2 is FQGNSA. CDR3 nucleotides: TGTGCCAGCAGCCCAAGGACAGATGGCTACACCTTC. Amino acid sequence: CASSPRTDGYTF.

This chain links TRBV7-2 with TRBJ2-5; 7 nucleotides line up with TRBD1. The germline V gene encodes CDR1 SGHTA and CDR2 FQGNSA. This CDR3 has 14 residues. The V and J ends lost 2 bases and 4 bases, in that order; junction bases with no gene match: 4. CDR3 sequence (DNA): TGTGCCAGCAGCTTATCGACAGGGCCAGAGACCCAGTACTTC. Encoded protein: CASSLSTGPETQYF.

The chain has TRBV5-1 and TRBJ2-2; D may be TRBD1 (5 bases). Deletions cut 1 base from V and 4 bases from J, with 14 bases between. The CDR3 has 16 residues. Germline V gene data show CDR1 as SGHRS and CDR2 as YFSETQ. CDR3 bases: TGCGCCAGCAGCTTGTACGCAGGGTCGGTCACCGGGGAGCTGTTTTTT. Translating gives CASSLYAGSVTGELFF.

CDR3 DNA sequence: TGTGCCAGCAGTCTCCGAACGAGTAGCACAGATACGCAGTATTTT. Its protein is CASSLRTSSTDTQYF. The gene calls are TRBV27 and TRBJ2-3; D unclear. Germline V gene sequence: CDR1 MNHEY, CDR2 SMNVEV (reference sequence). Between the trimmed V and J ends, which lost 5 bases and 0 bases, there was a span of 12 bases. This CDR3 region has 15 residues.

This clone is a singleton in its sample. The CDR3 here is CASSHGASSVWRGGSYEQYF. DNA of the CDR3: TGTGCCAGCAGCCATGGGGCCTCGTCAGTATGGCGGGGGGGCTCCTACGAGCAGTACTTC. This rearrangement joins TRBV14 to TRBJ2-7, with TRBD2 matching over 9 bases. Per germline, CDR1 SGHDN and CDR2 FVKESK. The J segment lost 0 bases and the V segment lost 3 bases, leaving 18 bases of the junction unmatched. The CDR3 has 20 amino acids.

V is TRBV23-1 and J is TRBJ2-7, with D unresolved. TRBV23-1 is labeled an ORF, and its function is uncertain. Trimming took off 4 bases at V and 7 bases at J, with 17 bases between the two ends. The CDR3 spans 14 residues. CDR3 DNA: TGCGCCAGCAGTCCCGGTCGGCCAAGCGCTGAGCAGTACGTC. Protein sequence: CASSPGRPSAEQYV.

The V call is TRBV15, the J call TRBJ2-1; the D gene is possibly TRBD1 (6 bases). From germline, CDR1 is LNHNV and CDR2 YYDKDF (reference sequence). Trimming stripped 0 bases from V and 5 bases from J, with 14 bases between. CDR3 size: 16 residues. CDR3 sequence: CATSRDLAGDDNEQFF. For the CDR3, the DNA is TGTGCCACCAGCAGAGATCTGGCAGGGGACGACAATGAGCAGTTCTTC.

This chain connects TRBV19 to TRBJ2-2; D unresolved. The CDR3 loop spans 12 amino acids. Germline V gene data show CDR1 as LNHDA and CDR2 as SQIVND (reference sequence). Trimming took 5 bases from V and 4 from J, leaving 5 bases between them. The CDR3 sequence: CASSWSTGELFF. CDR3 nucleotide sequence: TGTGCCAGTAGTTGGAGCACCGGGGAGCTGTTTTTT.

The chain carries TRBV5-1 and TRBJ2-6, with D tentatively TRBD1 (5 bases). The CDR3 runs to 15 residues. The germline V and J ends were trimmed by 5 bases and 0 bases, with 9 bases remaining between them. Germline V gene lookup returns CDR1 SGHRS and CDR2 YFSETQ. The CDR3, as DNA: TGCGCCAGCAGACAGGCGGCCTCTGGGGCCAACGTCCTGACTTTC. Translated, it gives CASRQAASGANVLTF.

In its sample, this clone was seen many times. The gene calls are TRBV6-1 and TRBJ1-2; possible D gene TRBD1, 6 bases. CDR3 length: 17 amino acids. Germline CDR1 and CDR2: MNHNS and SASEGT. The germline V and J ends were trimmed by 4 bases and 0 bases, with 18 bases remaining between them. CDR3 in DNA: TGTGCCAGCAGTGGAGCCGGACAGACCCCGGCTAACTATGGCTACACCTTC. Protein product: CASSGAGQTPANYGYTF.

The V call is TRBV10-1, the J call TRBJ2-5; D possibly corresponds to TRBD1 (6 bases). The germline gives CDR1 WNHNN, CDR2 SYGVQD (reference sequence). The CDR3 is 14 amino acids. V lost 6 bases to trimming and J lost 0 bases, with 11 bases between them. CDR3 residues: CASSDDRYQETQYF. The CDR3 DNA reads TGCGCCAGCAGCGATGACAGGTACCAAGAGACCCAGTACTTC.

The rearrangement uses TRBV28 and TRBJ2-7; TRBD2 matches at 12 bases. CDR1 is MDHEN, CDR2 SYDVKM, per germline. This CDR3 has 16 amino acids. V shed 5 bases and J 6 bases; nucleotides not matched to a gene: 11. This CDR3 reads CASSTVRASGRGEQYV. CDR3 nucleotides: TGTGCCAGCAGTACTGTCCGGGCTAGCGGGAGGGGCGAGCAGTACGTC.

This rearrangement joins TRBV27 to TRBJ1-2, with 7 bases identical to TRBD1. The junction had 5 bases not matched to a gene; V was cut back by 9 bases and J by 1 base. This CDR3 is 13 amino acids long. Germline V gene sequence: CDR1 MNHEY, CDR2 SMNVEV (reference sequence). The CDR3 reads CASSRGNNYGYTF. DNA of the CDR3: TGTGCCAGTAGCAGGGGGAATAACTATGGCTACACCTTC.

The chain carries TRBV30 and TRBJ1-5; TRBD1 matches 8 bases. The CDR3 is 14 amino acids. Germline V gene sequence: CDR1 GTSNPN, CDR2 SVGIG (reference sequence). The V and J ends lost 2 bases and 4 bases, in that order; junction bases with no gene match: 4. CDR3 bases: TGTGCCTGGAGTACAGGGGGTGGGAATCAGCCCCAGCATTTT. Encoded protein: CAWSTGGGNQPQHF.

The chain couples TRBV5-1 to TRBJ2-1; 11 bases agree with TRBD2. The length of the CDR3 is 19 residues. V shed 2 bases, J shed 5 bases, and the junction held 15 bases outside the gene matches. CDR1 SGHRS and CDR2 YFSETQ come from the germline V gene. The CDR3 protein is CASSFRDSRLAGRDNEQFF. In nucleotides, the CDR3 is TGCGCCAGCAGCTTCCGGGACTCCAGACTAGCGGGGAGGGACAATGAGCAGTTCTTC.

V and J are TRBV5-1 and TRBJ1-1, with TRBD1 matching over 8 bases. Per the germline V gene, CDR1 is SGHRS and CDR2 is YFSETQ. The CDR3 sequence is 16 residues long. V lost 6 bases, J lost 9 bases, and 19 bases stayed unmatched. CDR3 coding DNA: TGCGCCAGCACCGAACGCGATATAGGAAGGACAGGGCAAGCTTTCTTT. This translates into CASTERDIGRTGQAFF.

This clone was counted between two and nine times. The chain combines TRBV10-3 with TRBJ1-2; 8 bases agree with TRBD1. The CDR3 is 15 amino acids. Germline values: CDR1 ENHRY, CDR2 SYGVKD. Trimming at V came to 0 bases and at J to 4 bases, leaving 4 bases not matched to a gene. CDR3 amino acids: CAISESPGGPYGYTF. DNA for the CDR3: TGTGCCATCAGTGAGTCGCCAGGGGGCCCCTATGGCTACACCTTC.

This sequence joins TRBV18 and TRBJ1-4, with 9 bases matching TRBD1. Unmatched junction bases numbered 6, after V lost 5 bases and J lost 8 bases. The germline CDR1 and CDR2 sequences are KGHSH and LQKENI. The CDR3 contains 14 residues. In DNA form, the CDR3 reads TGTGCCAGCTCAGAGGACAGGGGACGGGAAAAACTGTTTTTT. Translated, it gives CASSEDRGREKLFF.